Shown below are 13 T cell receptor beta chains from a single sample sequenced in a study of CD4 T cells in relation to SARS-CoV-2 and coronaviruses. The unexposed donors gave CD4+ T cells in about 2010-2018, prior to COVID-19. The data were produced by immunoSEQ multiplex PCR, yet TCRdb's version contains in-frame clones alone and is incomplete. The sample carries about 59,000 clones, roughly 90% recorded once. Material for sequencing was memory CD4+ T cells from PBMCs. These receptor sequences come from a human donor in good health.

This rearrangement joins TRBV3-1 (or the pseudogene TRBV3-2) to TRBJ1-2; 11 bases match TRBD1. The CDR3 consists of 18 residues. V shed 0 bases, J shed 0 bases, and the junction held 6 bases outside the gene matches. Germline-derived CDR1 and CDR2 are LGHDT and YNNKEL (reference sequence). The DNA of the CDR3 is TGTGCCAGCAGCCAAGACCCGGACAGGGGGCTCTCTAACTATGGCTACACCTTC. It codes for CASSQDPDRGLSNYGYTF.

The chain combines TRBV5-1 with TRBJ2-5; D ambiguous. The CDR3 loop spans 16 amino acids. Germline CDR1 and CDR2: SGHRS and YFSETQ. The ends were cut back, 4 bases at V and 2 bases at J, with 18 bases in the middle. In nucleotides, the CDR3 is TGCGCCAGCAGCCCCCCGACGAACGCCCTGCAAGAGACCCAGTACTTC. Residues: CASSPPTNALQETQYF.

The chain links TRBV5-1 to TRBJ1-6, with D possibly matching TRBD1 (5 bases). V was pared by 0 bases and J by 5 bases, with 15 bases between. The CDR3 is 17 amino acids. Germline lookup yields CDR1 SGHRS and CDR2 YFSETQ. CDR3 DNA sequence: TGCGCCAGCAGCTTGGGTATCCCGACAGCGGATAATTCACCCCTCCACTTT. Its translation: CASSLGIPTADNSPLHF.

The chain links TRBV5-8 to TRBJ1-5; a weak D match, TRBD1 (6 bases). CDR1 is SGHTS, CDR2 YDEGEE, per germline. The germline V and J ends were trimmed by 0 bases and 7 bases, with 14 bases remaining between them. The CDR3 consists of 15 residues. CDR3 DNA sequence: TGTGCCAGCAGCTTGGGACGGAGGGGGGGCCAGCCCCAGCATTTT. Residues: CASSLGRRGGQPQHF.

The chain is built from TRBV5-1 and TRBJ2-7; D is uncertain. Trimming cost V 0 bases and J 2 bases, with 12 bases left between them. CDR3 length: 15 residues. Germline V gene lookup returns CDR1 SGHRS and CDR2 YFSETQ. The CDR3 DNA reads as TGCGCCAGCAGCTTGGGAGACACCGGCACCTACGAGCAGTACTTC. This codes for CASSLGDTGTYEQYF.

This clone was picked up one time. The chain carries TRBV19 and TRBJ2-4; 8 bases match TRBD1. The V gene end was trimmed by 2 bases and the J gene end by 0 bases; junction bases not matched to a gene: 6. This CDR3 region has 17 residues. Per the germline V gene, CDR1 is LNHDA and CDR2 is SQIVND (reference sequence). CDR3 bases: TGTGCCAGTAGTATAATGTCAGGGGGCCGAGCCAAAAACATTCAGTACTTC. This gives the protein CASSIMSGGRAKNIQYF. The complete variable domain, with remaining parts taken from reference TRBV19 and TRBJ2-4, reads DGGITQSPKYLFRKEGQNVTLSCEQNLNHDAMYWYRQDPGQGLRLIYYSQIVNDFQKGDIAEGYSVSREKKESFPLTVTSAQKNPTAFYLCASSIMSGGRAKNIQYFGAGTRLSVL.

This chain joins TRBV27 and TRBJ1-2; possible D gene TRBD1, 6 bases. The CDR3 extends over 15 amino acids. V gave up 1 base and J gave up 3 bases, with 12 bases separating them. Germline CDR1 and CDR2: MNHEY and SMNVEV (reference sequence). This CDR3 is CASSLYPGADYGYTF. The DNA of the CDR3 is TGTGCCAGCAGTTTATATCCAGGGGCAGACTATGGCTACACCTTC.

The rearrangement joins TRBV28 to TRBJ2-7, with 10 positions matching TRBD2. The trim removed 7 bases at V and 4 bases at J, leaving 10 bases unmatched. CDR3 size: 15 residues. CDR1 MDHEN and CDR2 SYDVKM come from the germline V gene. The CDR3 spells CASTAPGTSVYEQYF. DNA of the CDR3: TGTGCCAGCACCGCACCCGGGACTAGCGTATACGAGCAGTACTTC.

The chain's CDR3 is CASSPPVLGSPLHF. CDR3 coding DNA: TGTGCCAGCAGTCCTCCCGTGCTCGGTTCACCCCTCCACTTT. The genes are TRBV28 and TRBJ1-6; D not certain. The germline V gene encodes CDR1 MDHEN and CDR2 SYDVKM. The V gene lost 5 bases and the J gene lost 9 bases, with 14 bases spanning the gap. The CDR3 is 14 amino acids.

This chain joins TRBV28 and TRBJ2-5; D might be TRBD1 (5 bases). There are 16 residues in the CDR3. Trimming cost V 2 bases and J 5 bases, with 18 bases left between them. In germline, CDR1 is MDHEN, CDR2 SYDVKM. The CDR3: CASSLNPTLSGETQYF. The CDR3 DNA reads as TGTGCCAGCAGTTTAAACCCGACACTCTCAGGGGAGACCCAGTACTTC.

The chain is built from TRBV20-1 and TRBJ2-2, with 12 bases lining up with TRBD2. Germline loops: CDR1 DFQATT, CDR2 SNEGSKA (reference sequence). This CDR3 spans 17 amino acids. V shed 3 bases, J shed 4 bases, and the junction held 9 bases outside the gene matches. The CDR3 nucleotides read TGCAGTGCTAGTGAGACTAGCGGGAGCCGGCGCACCGGGGAGCTGTTTTTT. It specifies CSASETSGSRRTGELFF.

The chain employs TRBV15 and TRBJ1-4, with TRBD1 as a possible D gene (5 bases). The V gene lost 3 bases and the J gene lost 8 bases, with 28 bases spanning the gap. The CDR3 is 19 amino acids. Germline CDR1 is LNHNV and CDR2 is YYDKDF (reference sequence). For the CDR3, the DNA is TGTGCCACCAGCAGGGCCGGGCGGGGGGTTGCGGAATCCGACGAAAAACTGTTTTTT. It translates to CATSRAGRGVAESDEKLFF.

J is TRBJ2-1 and V is TRBV19, with 10 bases that match TRBD1. With V trimmed by 1 base and J by 9 bases, 3 bases remained unmatched. This CDR3 contains 14 residues. The germline gives CDR1 LNHDA, CDR2 SQIVND (reference sequence). The CDR3 region is CASSIGQGAGEQFF. CDR3 sequence (DNA): TGTGCCAGTAGTATAGGACAGGGGGCCGGTGAGCAGTTCTTC.